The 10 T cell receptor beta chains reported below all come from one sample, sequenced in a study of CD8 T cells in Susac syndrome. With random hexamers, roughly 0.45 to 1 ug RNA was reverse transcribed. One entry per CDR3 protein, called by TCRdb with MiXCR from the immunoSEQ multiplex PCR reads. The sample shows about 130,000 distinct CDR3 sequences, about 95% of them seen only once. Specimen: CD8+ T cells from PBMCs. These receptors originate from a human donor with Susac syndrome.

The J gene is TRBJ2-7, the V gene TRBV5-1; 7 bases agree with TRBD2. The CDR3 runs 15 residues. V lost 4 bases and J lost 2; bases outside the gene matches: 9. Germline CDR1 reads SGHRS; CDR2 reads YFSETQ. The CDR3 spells CASSETLAGTYEQYF. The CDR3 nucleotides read TGCGCCAGCAGCGAGACCTTAGCGGGCACCTACGAGCAGTACTTC.

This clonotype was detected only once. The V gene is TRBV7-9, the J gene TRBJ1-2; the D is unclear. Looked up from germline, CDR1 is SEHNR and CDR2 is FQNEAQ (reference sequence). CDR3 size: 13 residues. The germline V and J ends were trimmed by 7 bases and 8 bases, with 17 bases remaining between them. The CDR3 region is CASTGSGGYGYTF. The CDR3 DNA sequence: TGTGCCAGCACCGGATCAGGAGGGTACGGCTACACCTTC.

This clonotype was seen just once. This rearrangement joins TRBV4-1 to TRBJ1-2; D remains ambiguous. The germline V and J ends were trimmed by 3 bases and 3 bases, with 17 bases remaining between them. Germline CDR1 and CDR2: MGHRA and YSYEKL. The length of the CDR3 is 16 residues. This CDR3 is CASSHILSGSYYGYTF. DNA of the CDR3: TGCGCCAGCAGCCATATACTCTCTGGGAGCTACTATGGCTACACCTTC.

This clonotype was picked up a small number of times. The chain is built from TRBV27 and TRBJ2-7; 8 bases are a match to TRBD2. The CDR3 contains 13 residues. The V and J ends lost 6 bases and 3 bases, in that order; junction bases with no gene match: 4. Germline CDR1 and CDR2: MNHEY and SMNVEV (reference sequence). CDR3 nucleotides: TGTGCCAGCAGGCCCAGCGGGAGCTACGAGCAGTACTTC. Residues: CASRPSGSYEQYF.

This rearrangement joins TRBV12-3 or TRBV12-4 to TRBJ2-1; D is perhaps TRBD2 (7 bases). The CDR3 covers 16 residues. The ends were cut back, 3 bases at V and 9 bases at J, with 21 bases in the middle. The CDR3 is CASSFSDGGAQLEQFF. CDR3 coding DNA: TGTGCCAGCAGTTTCTCGGATGGGGGGGCGCAACTTGAGCAGTTCTTC.

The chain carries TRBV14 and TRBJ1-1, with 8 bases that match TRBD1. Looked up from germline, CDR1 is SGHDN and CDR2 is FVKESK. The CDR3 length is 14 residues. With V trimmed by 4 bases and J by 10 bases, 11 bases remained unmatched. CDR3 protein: CASSRPGQGRLAFF. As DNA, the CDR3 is TGTGCCAGCAGCCGACCAGGACAGGGAAGGTTAGCTTTCTTT.

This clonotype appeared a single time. As DNA, the CDR3 is TGTGCCAGCAGCTTAGCCTCTACTTCCAAAAACATTCAGTACTTC. Translation: CASSLASTSKNIQYF. This chain joins TRBV7-9 and TRBJ2-4; no clear D. From germline, CDR1 is SEHNR and CDR2 FQNEAQ (reference sequence). This CDR3 spans 15 amino acids. Trimming shortened V by 0 bases and J by 2 bases, and 8 bases separated the two germline ends.

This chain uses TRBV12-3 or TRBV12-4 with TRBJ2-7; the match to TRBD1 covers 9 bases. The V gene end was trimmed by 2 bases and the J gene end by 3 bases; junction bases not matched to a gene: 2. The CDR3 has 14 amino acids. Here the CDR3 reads CASSLKDRGYEQYF. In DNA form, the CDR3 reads TGTGCCAGCAGTTTAAAGGACAGGGGCTACGAGCAGTACTTC.

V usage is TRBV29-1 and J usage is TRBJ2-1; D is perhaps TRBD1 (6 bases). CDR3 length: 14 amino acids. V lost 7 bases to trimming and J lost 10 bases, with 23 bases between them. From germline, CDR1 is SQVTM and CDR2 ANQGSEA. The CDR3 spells CSASGPGGLAEQFF. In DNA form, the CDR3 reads TGCAGCGCTTCAGGCCCTGGGGGCTTAGCGGAGCAGTTCTTC.

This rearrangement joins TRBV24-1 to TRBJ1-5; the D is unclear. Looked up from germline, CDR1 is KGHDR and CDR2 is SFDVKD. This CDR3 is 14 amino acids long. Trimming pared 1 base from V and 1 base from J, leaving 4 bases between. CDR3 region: CATSDLRSNQPQHF. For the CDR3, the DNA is TGTGCCACCAGTGATTTACGGAGCAATCAGCCCCAGCATTTT.